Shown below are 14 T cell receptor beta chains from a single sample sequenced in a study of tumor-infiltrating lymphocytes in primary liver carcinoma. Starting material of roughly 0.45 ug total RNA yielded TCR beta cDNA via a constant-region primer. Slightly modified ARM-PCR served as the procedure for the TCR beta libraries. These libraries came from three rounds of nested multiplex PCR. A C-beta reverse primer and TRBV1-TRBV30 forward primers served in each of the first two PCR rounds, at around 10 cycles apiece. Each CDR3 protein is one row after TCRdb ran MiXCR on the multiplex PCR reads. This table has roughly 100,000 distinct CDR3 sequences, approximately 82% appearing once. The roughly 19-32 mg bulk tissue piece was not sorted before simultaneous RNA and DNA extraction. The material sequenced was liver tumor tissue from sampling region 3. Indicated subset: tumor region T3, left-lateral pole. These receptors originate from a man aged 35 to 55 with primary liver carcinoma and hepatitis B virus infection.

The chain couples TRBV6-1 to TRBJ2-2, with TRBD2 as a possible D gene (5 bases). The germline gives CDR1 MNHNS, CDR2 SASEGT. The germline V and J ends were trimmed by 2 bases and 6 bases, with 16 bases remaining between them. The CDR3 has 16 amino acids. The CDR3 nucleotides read TGTGCCAGCAGTGAAATCCCCACTAGGCTACCCGGGGAGCTGTTTTTT. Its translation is CASSEIPTRLPGELFF.

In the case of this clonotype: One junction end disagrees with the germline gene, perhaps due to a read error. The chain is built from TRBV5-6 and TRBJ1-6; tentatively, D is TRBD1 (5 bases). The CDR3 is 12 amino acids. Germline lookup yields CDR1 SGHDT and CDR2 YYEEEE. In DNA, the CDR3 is TGTGCCAGCAGCTTCTCCGGACGGGGCAAATACTTC. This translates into CASSFSGRGKYF.

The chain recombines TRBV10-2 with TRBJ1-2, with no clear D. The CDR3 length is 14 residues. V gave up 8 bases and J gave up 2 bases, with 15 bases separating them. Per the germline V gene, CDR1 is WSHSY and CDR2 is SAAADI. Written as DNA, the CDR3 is TGCGCCAGCGGTGGGCAGGAGATGAACTATGGCTACACCTTC. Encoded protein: CASGGQEMNYGYTF.

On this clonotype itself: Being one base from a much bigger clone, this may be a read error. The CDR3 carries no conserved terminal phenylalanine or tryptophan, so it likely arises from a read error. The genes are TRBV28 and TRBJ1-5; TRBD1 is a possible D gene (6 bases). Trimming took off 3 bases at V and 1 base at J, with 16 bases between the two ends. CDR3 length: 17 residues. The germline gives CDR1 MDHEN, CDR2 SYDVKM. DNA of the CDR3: TGTGCCAGCAGTTTTGGGGGAGGGGGGGGCAGCAATCAGCCCCAGCATTAT. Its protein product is CASSFGGGGGSNQPQHY.

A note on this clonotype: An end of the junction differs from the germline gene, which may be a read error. In DNA form, the CDR3 reads TGTACCATCAGCGAAATTGGACTAGCGGGAGGAAGTGGCACAGATACGCGGTATTTT. Its protein product is CTISEIGLAGGSGTDTRYF. This chain uses TRBV10-3 with TRBJ2-3; 14 nucleotides match TRBD2. CDR1 is ENHRY and CDR2 is SYGVKD in the germline V gene. The CDR3 spans 19 residues.

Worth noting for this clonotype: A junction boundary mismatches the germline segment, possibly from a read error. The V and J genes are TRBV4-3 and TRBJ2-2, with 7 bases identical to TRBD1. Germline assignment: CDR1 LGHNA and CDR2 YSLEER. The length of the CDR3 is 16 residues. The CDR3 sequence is CASSPKTGHPTRELLF. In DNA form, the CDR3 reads TGCGCCAGCAGCCCAAAGACAGGGCATCCCACCAGGGAGCTGTTGTTT.

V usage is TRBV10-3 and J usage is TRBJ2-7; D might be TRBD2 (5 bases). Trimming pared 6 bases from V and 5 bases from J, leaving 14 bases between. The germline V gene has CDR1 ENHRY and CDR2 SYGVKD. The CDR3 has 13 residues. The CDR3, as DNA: TGTGCCATCAGAGGACCCGGGAAGCACGAGCAGTACTTC. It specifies CAIRGPGKHEQYF.

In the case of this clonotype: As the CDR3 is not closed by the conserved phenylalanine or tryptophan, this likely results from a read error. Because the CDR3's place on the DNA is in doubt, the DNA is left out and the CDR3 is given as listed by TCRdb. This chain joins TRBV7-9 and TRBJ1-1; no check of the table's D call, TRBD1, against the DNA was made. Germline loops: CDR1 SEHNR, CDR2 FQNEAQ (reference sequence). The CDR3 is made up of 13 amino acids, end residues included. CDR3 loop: CASSSGQGTEALL.

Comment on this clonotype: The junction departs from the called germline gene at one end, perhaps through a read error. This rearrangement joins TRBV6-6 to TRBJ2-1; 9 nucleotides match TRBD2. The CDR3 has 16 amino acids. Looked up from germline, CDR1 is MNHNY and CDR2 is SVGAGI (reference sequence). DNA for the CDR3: TGTGCCAGCAGTCCGATCACAGCGGGAGGCGGCAATGAGCAGCTCTTC. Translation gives CASSPITAGGGNEQLF.

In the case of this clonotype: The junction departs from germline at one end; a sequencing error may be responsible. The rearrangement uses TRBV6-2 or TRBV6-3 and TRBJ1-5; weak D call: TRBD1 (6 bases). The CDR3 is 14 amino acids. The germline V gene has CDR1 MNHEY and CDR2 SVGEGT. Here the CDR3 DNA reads TGTACCAGCAGCCTTGACAGGAGAAATCAGCCCCATCATTTT. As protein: CTSSLDRRNQPHHF.

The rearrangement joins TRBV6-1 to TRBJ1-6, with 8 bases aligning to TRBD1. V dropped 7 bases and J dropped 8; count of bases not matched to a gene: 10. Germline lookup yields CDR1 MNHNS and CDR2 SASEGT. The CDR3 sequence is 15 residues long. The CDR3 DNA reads TGTGCCAGCATCACGAGACAGGGGCCGTATTCACCCCTCCACTTT. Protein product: CASITRQGPYSPLHF.

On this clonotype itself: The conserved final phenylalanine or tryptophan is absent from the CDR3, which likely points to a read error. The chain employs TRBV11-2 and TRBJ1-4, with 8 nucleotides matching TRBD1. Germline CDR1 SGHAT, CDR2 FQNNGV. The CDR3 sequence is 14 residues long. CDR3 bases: TGTGCCAGCAACTTAGGGCAGGGGGCTCAAAAACTGTTTTCT. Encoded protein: CASNLGQGAQKLFS.

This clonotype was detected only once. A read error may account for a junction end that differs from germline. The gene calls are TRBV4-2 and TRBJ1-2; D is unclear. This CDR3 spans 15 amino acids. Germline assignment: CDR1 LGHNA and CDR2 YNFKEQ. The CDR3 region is CASSQGARIPYGYIF. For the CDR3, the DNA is TGTGCCAGCAGTCAAGGCGCCAGGATCCCCTATGGCTACATCTTC.

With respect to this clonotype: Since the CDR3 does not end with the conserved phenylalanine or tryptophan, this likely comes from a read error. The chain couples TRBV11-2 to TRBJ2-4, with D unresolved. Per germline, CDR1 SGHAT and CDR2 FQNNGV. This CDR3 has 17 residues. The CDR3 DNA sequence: TGTGCCAGGAGCTTAGATAGAGCAGGTCTAGCCAAAAACATTCAGTACCTC. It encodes CARSLDRAGLAKNIQYL.